This T cell receptor beta chain was sequenced in a study of blood T cell repertoires in COVID-19. For the study at large: The study drew acute and convalescent COVID-19 samples from the United States, Italy and Spain. PBMCs, B-cell-depleted T cells, or T cells were the source of the cDNA or gDNA that made up the material.

V was cut by 8 bases and J by 7 bases, with 14 bases left in between. The CDR3 contains 13 residues. In the authors' workflow: Reference gene primers were amplified, and this amplification served to estimate nucleated cell counts. Assay: immunoSEQ multiplex PCR; the TCRdb copy retains only in-frame clones and omits some. Clone size and V and J calls were adopted from that table, with D and trimming inferred from the DNA. Here the sample spans about 300,000 clones, approximately 91% being singletons. Those enrolled in Seattle joined during active infection and were followed longitudinally afterward. What was sequenced was peripheral blood. This clonotype originated in a woman in her twenties or thirties with COVID-19, enrolled during active disease. J is TRBJ2-2 and V is TRBV12-3 or TRBV12-4, with D perhaps TRBD1 (7 bases). This chain's CDR3 is CASQGGPHGELFF. In DNA, the CDR3 is TGTGCCAGCCAGGGGGGCCCCCACGGGGAGCTGTTTTTT.